This T cell receptor (beta chain) is drawn from a study of blood T cell repertoires in COVID-19. Study-wide context: The United States, Italy and Spain were the sources of the acute and convalescent COVID-19 samples.

Authors' data handling: Amplification with reference gene primers provided the estimates of nucleated cell counts. Sequencing used immunoSEQ multiplex PCR; TCRdb keeps in-frame clones, though not all of them. V, J and clone size were drawn from that table, and D and trimming were deduced from the DNA. This sample has fewer than 300,000 clones, with over 75% found just once. CDR3 length: 15 residues. Trimming took 1 base from V and 5 from J, leaving 9 bases between them. The germline gives CDR1 SGHAT, CDR2 FQNNGV. In terms of age and location, participants ranged from roughly 18 to 95 years and lived in fewer than 30 US areas. Donors in Cohort 3 who had recovered were those with two negative PCRs, healthcare professional clearance, or resolution of their symptoms.

This clonotype originated in a man aged 18 to 29 who had recovered from COVID-19. The chain carries TRBV11-2 and TRBJ1-6; D not certain. The source material was PBMCs or T cells enriched from blood (not recorded which). CDR3 coding DNA: TGTGCCAGCAGCTTAGGTCGGGGAGATAATTCACCCCTCCACTTT. This encodes CASSLGRGDNSPLHF.